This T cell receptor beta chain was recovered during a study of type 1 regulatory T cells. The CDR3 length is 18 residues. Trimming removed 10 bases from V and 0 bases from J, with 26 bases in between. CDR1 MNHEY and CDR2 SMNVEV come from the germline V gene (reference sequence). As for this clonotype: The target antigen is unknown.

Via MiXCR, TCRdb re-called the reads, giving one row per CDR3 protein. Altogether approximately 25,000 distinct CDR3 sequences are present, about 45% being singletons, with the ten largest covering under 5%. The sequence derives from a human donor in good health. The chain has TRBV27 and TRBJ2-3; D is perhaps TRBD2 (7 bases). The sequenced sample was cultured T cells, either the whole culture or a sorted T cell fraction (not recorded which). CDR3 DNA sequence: TGTGCCACCAACCCAAGGAGGCGGGGGCTATTAAGCACAGATACGCAGTATTTT. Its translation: CATNPRRRGLLSTDTQYF.